One and the same sample provided the 18 T cell receptor beta chains below, sequenced in a study of cytomegalovirus exposure and HLA in healthy donors. A multiplex PCR was run with 60 Vbeta primers and 13 Jbeta primers. Clones were read by immunoSEQ multiplex PCR, and TCRdb kept only the in-frame ones, dropping some. Of roughly 190,000 clones listed, 80% are singletons. The sequenced sample was PBMCs. The receptors shown here come from a man in his forties in good health and CMV-seropositive.

The V and J genes are TRBV4-1 and TRBJ1-1; 7 nucleotides match TRBD1. CDR3 length equals 16 residues. The germline V gene has CDR1 MGHRA and CDR2 YSYEKL. Trimming at V came to 4 bases and at J to 3 bases, leaving 11 bases not matched to a gene. CDR3 sequence (DNA): TGCGCCAGCAGCCGAACCGACAGGGCCGTGGACACTGAAGCTTTCTTT. It yields the protein CASSRTDRAVDTEAFF.

The chain's CDR3 is CASSFGTGPYEQYF. In nucleotides, the CDR3 is TGTGCCAGCAGTTTTGGGACAGGACCCTACGAGCAGTACTTC. The V gene is TRBV28, the J gene TRBJ2-7, with TRBD1 matching over 8 bases. The V gene end was trimmed by 3 bases and the J gene end by 2 bases; junction bases not matched to a gene: 3. Germline CDR1 and CDR2: MDHEN and SYDVKM. This CDR3 contains 14 residues.

V is TRBV2 and J is TRBJ1-5; 9 positions match TRBD1. V lost 5 bases to trimming and J lost 7 bases; unmatched junction nucleotides: 9. Germline values: CDR1 SNHLY, CDR2 FYNNEI. The CDR3 is 15 amino acids. CDR3 loop: CASSSNRGLRQPQHF. CDR3 nucleotide sequence: TGTGCCAGCAGTTCTAACAGGGGGCTAAGACAGCCCCAGCATTTT.

The V gene is TRBV10-2, the J gene TRBJ2-1; 10 bases align to TRBD1. Germline lookup yields CDR1 WSHSY and CDR2 SAAADI. The CDR3 is made up of 13 amino acids. Germline trimming cut 5 bases from V and 8 bases from J; bases unmatched to any gene: 3. The CDR3 loop is CASSRDRGHEQFF. DNA of the CDR3: TGCGCCAGCAGTAGGGACAGGGGACATGAGCAGTTCTTC.

The CDR3 sequence is CASSSLGGVYEQYF. CDR3 coding DNA: TGTGCCAGCAGTTCTCTTGGCGGGGTCTACGAGCAGTACTTC. The V gene is TRBV27, the J gene TRBJ2-7; maybe TRBD2 (6 bases). The CDR3 has 14 amino acids. V was pared by 4 bases and J by 3 bases, with 13 bases between. Germline V gene data show CDR1 as MNHEY and CDR2 as SMNVEV (reference sequence).

This clone was seen just once. The germline gene is not matched at one end of the junction; a read error may be the cause. This rearrangement joins TRBV7-7 to TRBJ2-5; TRBD1 is a possible D gene (6 bases). This CDR3 has 17 residues. The germline gives CDR1 SSHAT, CDR2 FNYEAQ (reference sequence). The CDR3: CASSLGRGRSGQETQYF. The DNA of the CDR3 is TGTGCTAGCAGCTTAGGCAGGGGAAGGAGTGGGCAAGAGACCCAGTACTTC.

This rearrangement joins TRBV21-1 to TRBJ2-7; the table calls TRBD1, which could not be checked here. TRBV21-1 is recorded as a pseudogene. CDR3 length: 12 amino acids. CDR3 loop: CASRTGWYEQYF. The CDR3 DNA is TGTGCCAGCAGGACAGGGTGGTACGAGCAGTACTTC.

This CDR3 is CASSQTPNIDRAQRGYTF. DNA for the CDR3: TGCGCCAGCAGCCAGACCCCTAACATCGACAGGGCCCAGCGTGGCTACACCTTC. The chain uses TRBV5-1 and TRBJ1-2, with TRBD1 identical over 7 bases. This CDR3 has 18 amino acids. The J segment lost 7 bases and the V segment lost 4 bases, leaving 22 bases of the junction unmatched. Germline V lookup: CDR1 SGHRS, CDR2 YFSETQ.

This rearrangement joins TRBV10-2 to TRBJ1-2; TRBD1 is a possible D gene (6 bases). This CDR3 has 15 residues. The germline gives CDR1 WSHSY, CDR2 SAAADI. The V end lost 0 bases, the J end lost 4 bases, and 12 bases lay between the germline ends. The CDR3 DNA follows: TGCGCCAGCAGTGAGTCTCTCGGGACAACCTATGGCTACACCTTC. Translation: CASSESLGTTYGYTF.

The genes are TRBV9 and TRBJ1-1; D is unresolved. From germline, CDR1 is SGDLS and CDR2 YYNGEE. The CDR3 consists of 14 residues. The ends were cut back, 0 bases at V and 4 bases at J, with 10 bases in the middle. CDR3 bases: TGTGCCAGCAGCGTAGGGAGGGAAACCACTGAAGCTTTCTTT. Residues: CASSVGRETTEAFF.

The chain links TRBV6-1 to TRBJ2-4; D might be TRBD1 (6 bases). CDR1 and CDR2 (germline): MNHNS, SASEGT. The CDR3 spans 15 residues. With 1 base removed from V and 9 bases from J, the gap between germline ends came to 16 bases. The CDR3 is CASSEGTTMGAIQYF. DNA for the CDR3: TGTGCCAGCAGTGAAGGGACCACTATGGGGGCCATTCAGTACTTC.

This clone was found once. The rearrangement uses TRBV19 and TRBJ1-2; no clear D. CDR1 is LNHDA, CDR2 SQIVND, per germline (reference sequence). The length of the CDR3 is 13 residues. V was shortened by 4 bases and J by 1 base, with 7 bases between the two germline ends. CDR3 DNA sequence: TGTGCCAGTAGTACCCACAATAACTATGGCTACACCTTC. This encodes CASSTHNNYGYTF.

The genes are TRBV11-3 and TRBJ1-6, with a tentative D call TRBD1 (5 bases). V was clipped by 5 bases and J by 4 bases, with 9 bases between them. The length of the CDR3 is 14 residues. Germline CDR1 reads SGHNT; CDR2 reads YENEEA. The CDR3 is CASSLTAYNSPLHF. CDR3 bases: TGTGCCAGCAGCCTGACAGCTTATAATTCACCCCTCCACTTT.

This chain joins TRBV4-3 and TRBJ1-1; D not resolved. The V end lost 4 bases, the J end lost 0 bases, and 18 bases lay between the germline ends. CDR1 LGHNA and CDR2 YSLEER come from the germline V gene. The CDR3 is 17 amino acids. The CDR3 nucleotides read TGCGCCAGCAGCCGTAGATCTTTCCGAACTCTGAACACTGAAGCTTTCTTT. Translated, it gives CASSRRSFRTLNTEAFF.

The chain uses TRBV5-1 and TRBJ1-4, with D possibly matching TRBD1 (6 bases). Germline V gene lookup returns CDR1 SGHRS and CDR2 YFSETQ. Trimming removed 5 bases at V and 4 bases at J, with 15 bases between. This CDR3 has 15 residues. CDR3 sequence reads: CASRPTGQLNEKLFF. The CDR3 DNA is TGCGCCAGCAGGCCAACCGGACAGCTTAATGAAAAACTGTTTTTT. Together with reference TRBV5-1 and TRBJ1-4, the CDR3 gives the full variable domain: KAGVTQTPRYLIKTRGQQVTLSCSPISGHRSVSWYQQTPGQGLQFLFEYFSETQRNKGNFPGRFSGRQFSNSRSEMNVSTLELGDSALYLCASRPTGQLNEKLFFGSGTQLSVL.

This chain joins TRBV9 and TRBJ1-1, with D perhaps TRBD1 (5 bases). This CDR3 has 13 amino acids. V was cut by 4 bases and J by 3 bases, with 10 bases left in between. Germline assignment: CDR1 SGDLS and CDR2 YYNGEE. CDR3 residues: CASSSSGDTEAFF. In nucleotides, the CDR3 is TGTGCCAGCAGCTCGTCGGGGGACACTGAAGCTTTCTTT.

A single count supports this clone. The V gene is TRBV6-5, the J gene TRBJ2-2, with D tentatively TRBD1 (6 bases). The CDR3 extends over 15 amino acids. Germline V gives CDR1 MNHEY, CDR2 SVGAGI. V lost 4 bases and J 2 bases, leaving 11 bases between the germline ends. The CDR3 nucleotides read TGTGCCAGCAGTTCAGGCAGGGGTAACACCGGGGAGCTGTTTTTT. This sequence encodes CASSSGRGNTGELFF.

The V call is TRBV6-5, the J call TRBJ1-4, with 7 bases lining up with TRBD1. CDR1 and CDR2 (germline): MNHEY, SVGAGI. Unmatched junction bases numbered 11, after V lost 6 bases and J lost 10 bases. This CDR3 is 14 amino acids long. This chain's CDR3 is CASSLGQEAGKLFF. The CDR3 nucleotides are TGTGCCAGCAGCCTCGGACAGGAGGCGGGAAAACTGTTTTTT.